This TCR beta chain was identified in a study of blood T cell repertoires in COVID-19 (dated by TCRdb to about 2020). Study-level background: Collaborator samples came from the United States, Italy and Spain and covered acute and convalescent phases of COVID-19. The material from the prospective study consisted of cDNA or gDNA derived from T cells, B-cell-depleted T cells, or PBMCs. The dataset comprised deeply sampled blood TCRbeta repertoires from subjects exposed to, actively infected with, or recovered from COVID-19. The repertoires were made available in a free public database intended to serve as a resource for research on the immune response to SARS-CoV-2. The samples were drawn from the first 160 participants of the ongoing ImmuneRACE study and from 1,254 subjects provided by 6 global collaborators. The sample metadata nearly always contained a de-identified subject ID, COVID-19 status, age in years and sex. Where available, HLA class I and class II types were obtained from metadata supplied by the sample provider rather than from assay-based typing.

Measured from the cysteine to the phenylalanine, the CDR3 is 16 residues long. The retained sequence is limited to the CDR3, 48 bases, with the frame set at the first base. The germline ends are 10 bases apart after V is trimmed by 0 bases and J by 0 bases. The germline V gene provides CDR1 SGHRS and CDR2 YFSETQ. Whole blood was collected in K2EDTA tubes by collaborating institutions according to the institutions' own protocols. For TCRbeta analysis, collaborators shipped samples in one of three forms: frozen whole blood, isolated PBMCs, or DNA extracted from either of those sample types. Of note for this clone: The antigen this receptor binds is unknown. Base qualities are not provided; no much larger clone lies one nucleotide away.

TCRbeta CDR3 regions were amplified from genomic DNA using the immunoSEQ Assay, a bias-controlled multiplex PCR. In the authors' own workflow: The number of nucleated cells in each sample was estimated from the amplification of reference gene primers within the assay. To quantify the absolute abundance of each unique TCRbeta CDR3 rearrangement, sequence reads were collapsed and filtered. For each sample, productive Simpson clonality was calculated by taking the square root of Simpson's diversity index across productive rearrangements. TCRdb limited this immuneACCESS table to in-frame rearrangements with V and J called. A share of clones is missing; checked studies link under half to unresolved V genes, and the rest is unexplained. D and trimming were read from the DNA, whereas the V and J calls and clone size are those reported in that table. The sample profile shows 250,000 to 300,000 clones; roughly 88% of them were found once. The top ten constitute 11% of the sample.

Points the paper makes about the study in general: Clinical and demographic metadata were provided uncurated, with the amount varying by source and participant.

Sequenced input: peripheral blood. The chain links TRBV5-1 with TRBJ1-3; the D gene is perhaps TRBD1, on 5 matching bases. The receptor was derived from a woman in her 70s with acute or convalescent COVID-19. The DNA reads TGCGCCAGCAGCTTGGAAGGGGCGAGCTCTGGAAACACCATATATTTT. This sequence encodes CASSLEGASSGNTIYF.